This note documents a single T cell receptor beta chain sequence. Its antigen is unidentified. Clones were read by immunoSEQ multiplex PCR, and TCRdb kept only the in-frame ones, dropping some. The data contain about 450,000 clones, 89% of them seen just once; the ten biggest clones take up approximately 2.5%. Indicated treatment: roughly 20 received Ad26.COV2.S at low or high dose, single or two shots; 5 received placebo; per-sample allocation not given. Day 63 following the first vaccine or placebo injection was when the samples were taken. Looked up from germline, CDR1 is MNHEY and CDR2 is SVGEGT. Trimming shortened V by 5 bases and J by 8 bases, and 13 bases separated the two germline ends. CDR3 length: 13 amino acids. The sample originates from a study of Ad26.COV2.S vaccination and SARS-CoV-2 variants. Study context: Within the COV1001 Ad26.COV2.S trial arm, the donor was enrolled. General observations from the study: The TCR-based breadth and depth measures might underestimate overall T cell responses.

The TCR comes from a person between 18 and 65 years old who received the Ad26.COV2.S COVID-19 vaccine or a placebo. This chain connects TRBV6-2 or TRBV6-3 to TRBJ1-5, with D maybe TRBD1 (5 bases). The material sequenced was peripheral blood, taken in a trial of Ad26.COV2.S vaccine versus placebo. CDR3 sequence: CASSLTRGKPQHF. The CDR3 DNA sequence: TGTGCCAGCAGTCTCACTCGGGGCAAGCCCCAGCATTTT.